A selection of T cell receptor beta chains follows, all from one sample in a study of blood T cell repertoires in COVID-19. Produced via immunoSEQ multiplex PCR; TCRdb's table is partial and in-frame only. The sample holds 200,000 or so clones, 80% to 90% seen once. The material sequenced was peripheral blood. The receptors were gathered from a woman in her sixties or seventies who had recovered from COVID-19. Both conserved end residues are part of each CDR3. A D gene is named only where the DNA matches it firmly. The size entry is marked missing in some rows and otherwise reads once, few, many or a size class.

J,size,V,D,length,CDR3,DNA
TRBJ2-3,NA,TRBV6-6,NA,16,CASSYPTGPSADTQYF,TGTGCCAGCAGTTACCCAACAGGCCCCAGCGCAGATACGCAGTATTTT
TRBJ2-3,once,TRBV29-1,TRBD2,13,CSHSRGKTDTQYF,TGCAGCCACTCGCGGGGGAAAACAGATACGCAGTATTTT
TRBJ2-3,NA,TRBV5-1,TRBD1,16,CASSLETGTGRDTQYF,TGCGCCAGCAGCTTGGAAACCGGGACAGGGAGGGATACGCAGTATTTT
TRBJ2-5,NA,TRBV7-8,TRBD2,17,CASSLGRLAGGRETQYF,TGTGCCAGCAGCTTAGGGCGTCTAGCGGGGGGGAGAGAGACCCAGTACTTC
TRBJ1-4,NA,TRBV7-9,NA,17,CASSETWTLEANEKLFF,TGTGCCAGCAGCGAAACTTGGACACTTGAGGCTAATGAAAAACTGTTTTTT
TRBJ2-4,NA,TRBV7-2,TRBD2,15,CASSLVAGGKNIQYF,TGTGCCAGCAGCTTAGTAGCGGGGGGGAAAAACATTCAGTACTTC
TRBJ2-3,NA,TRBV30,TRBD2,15,CAWSVASGVTDTQYF,TGTGCCTGGAGTGTAGCTAGCGGGGTCACAGATACGCAGTATTTT
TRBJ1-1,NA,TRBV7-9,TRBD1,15,CASSLGATGMAEAFF,TGTGCCAGCAGCTTAGGTGCGACAGGGATGGCTGAAGCTTTCTTT
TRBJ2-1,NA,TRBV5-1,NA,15,CASSLISGPSDEQFF,TGCGCCAGCAGCTTGATCAGTGGGCCTTCGGATGAGCAGTTCTTC
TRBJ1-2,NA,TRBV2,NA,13,CASSVEAGVDYTF,TGTGCCAGCAGTGTAGAGGCAGGGGTCGACTACACCTTC
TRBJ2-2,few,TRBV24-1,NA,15,CATRTLEGRPGELFF,TGTGCCACCAGAACGCTAGAGGGAAGGCCCGGGGAGCTGTTTTTT
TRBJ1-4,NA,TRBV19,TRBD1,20,CASSGQRDRGYWWRSEKLFF,TGTGCCAGTAGTGGACAACGGGACAGGGGCTACTGGTGGAGGAGTGAAAAACTGTTTTTT
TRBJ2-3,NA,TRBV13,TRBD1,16,CASSSTGTGTTDTQYF,TGTGCCAGCAGCTCAACTGGGACAGGGACCACAGATACGCAGTATTTT
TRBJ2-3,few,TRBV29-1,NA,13,CSARYGGPDTQYF,TGCAGCGCCCGGTACGGGGGACCAGATACGCAGTATTTT
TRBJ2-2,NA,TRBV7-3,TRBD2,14,CASSPRTGGGELFF,TGTGCCAGCAGTCCCCGGACGGGAGGCGGGGAGCTGTTTTTT
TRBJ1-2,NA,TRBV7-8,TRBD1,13,CASRSTGGHGYTF,TGTGCCAGCAGATCTACAGGGGGGCATGGCTACACCTTC
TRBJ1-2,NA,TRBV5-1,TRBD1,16,CASSLADRVYGYGYTF,TGCGCCAGCAGCTTGGCGGACAGGGTGTACGGCTATGGCTACACCTTC
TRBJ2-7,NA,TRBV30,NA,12,CAWSAQLHEQYF,TGTGCCTGGAGTGCCCAACTTCACGAGCAGTACTTC
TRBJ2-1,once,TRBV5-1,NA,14,CASSLLGPLNEQFF,TGCGCCAGCAGCTTGTTGGGCCCCCTTAATGAGCAGTTCTTC
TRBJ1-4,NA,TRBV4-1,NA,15,CASSQDVLAGEKLFF,TGCGCCAGCAGCCAAGATGTATTGGCAGGGGAAAAACTGTTTTTT
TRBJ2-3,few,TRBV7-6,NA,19,CASSRTGRGGLFSTDTQYF,TGTGCCAGCAGCCGGACAGGGAGGGGAGGGCTATTCAGCACAGATACGCAGTATTTT
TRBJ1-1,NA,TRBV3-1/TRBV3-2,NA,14,CASSHGERNTEAFF,TGTGCCAGCAGCCACGGGGAGAGGAACACTGAAGCTTTCTTT
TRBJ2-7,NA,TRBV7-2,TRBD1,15,CASAPSGTVGYEQYF,TGTGCCAGCGCCCCCTCCGGGACAGTAGGATACGAGCAGTACTTC
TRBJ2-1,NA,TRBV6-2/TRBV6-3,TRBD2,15,CASSYTGGTYNEQFF,TGTGCCAGCAGTTACACGGGGGGAACATACAATGAGCAGTTCTTC
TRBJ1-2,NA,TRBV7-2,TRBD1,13,CASSLDRGDGYTF,TGTGCCAGCAGCTTAGACAGGGGGGATGGCTACACCTTC
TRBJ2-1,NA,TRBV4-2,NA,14,CASSQGSVYNEQFF,TGTGCCAGCAGCCAAGGCTCAGTGTACAATGAGCAGTTCTTC
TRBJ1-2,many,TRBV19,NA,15,CASIPGETSNYGYTF,TGTGCCAGTATTCCGGGGGAGACTTCTAACTATGGCTACACCTTC
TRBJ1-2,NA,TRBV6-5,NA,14,CASTTTGDGLGYTF,TGTGCCAGCACCACAACGGGGGACGGCCTAGGCTACACCTTC
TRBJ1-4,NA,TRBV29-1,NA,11,CSVVANEKLFF,TGCAGCGTTGTAGCAAATGAAAAACTGTTTTTT
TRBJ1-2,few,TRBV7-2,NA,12,CASSSGNYGYTF,TGTGCCAGCAGCTCCGGGAACTATGGCTACACCTTC
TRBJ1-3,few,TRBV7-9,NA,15,CASSPPGGAGNTIYF,TGTGCCAGCAGCCCACCCGGGGGGGCTGGAAACACCATATATTTT
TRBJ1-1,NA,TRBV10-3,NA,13,CAISEQGPTEAFF,TGTGCCATCAGTGAGCAGGGGCCCACTGAAGCTTTCTTT
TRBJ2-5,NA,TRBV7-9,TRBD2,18,CASRPGLRTSGGLETQYF,TGTGCCAGCAGACCCGGGCTGAGGACTAGCGGCGGGTTAGAGACCCAGTACTTC
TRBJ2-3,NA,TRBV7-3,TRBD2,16,CASSLLGGTSVDTQYF,TGTGCCAGCAGCTTATTGGGTGGGACTAGCGTTGATACGCAGTATTTT
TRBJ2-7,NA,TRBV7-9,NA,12,CASSFMSYEQYF,TGTGCCAGCAGTTTTATGTCCTACGAGCAGTACTTC
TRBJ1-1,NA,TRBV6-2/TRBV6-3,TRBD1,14,CASSIQGGMPEAFF,TGTGCCAGCAGCATACAGGGGGGGATGCCTGAAGCTTTCTTT
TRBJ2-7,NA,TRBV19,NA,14,CASSIGQDSYEQYF,TGTGCCAGTAGTATTGGGCAGGACTCCTACGAGCAGTACTTC
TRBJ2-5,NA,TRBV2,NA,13,CASSTRQRETQYF,TGTGCCAGCAGTACCAGACAGAGGGAGACCCAGTACTTC
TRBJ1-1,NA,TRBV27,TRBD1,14,CASSFGSGGTEAFF,TGTGCCAGCAGTTTTGGGTCAGGGGGGACTGAAGCTTTCTTT
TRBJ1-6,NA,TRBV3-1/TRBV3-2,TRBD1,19,CASSRDRGQGSSYNSPLHF,TGTGCCAGCAGCCGGGACCGGGGACAGGGGAGCTCCTATAATTCACCCCTCCACTTT
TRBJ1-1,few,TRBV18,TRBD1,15,CASSPPSTGDTEAFF,TGTGCCAGCTCACCCCCCAGTACAGGGGACACTGAAGCTTTCTTT
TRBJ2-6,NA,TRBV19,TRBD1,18,CASSTGTGVFIGANVLTF,TGTGCCAGTAGCACCGGGACAGGGGTTTTTATAGGGGCCAACGTCCTGACTTTC
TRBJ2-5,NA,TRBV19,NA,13,CASRSAGMETQYF,TGTGCCAGTAGATCCGCCGGGATGGAGACCCAGTACTTC
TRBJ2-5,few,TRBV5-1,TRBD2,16,CASSLVPSGGQETQYF,TGCGCCAGCAGCTTGGTGCCTAGCGGGGGGCAAGAGACCCAGTACTTC
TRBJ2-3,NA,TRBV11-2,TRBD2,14,CASSSGLDTDTQYF,TGTGCCAGCAGCTCGGGACTAGACACAGATACGCAGTATTTT
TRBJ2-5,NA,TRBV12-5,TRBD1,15,CASGSGTGVRETQYF,TGTGCTAGTGGTTCGGGGACAGGGGTTAGGGAGACCCAGTACTTC
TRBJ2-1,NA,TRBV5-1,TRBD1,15,CASSTDGTEYNEQFF,TGCGCCAGCAGCACTGATGGGACAGAATACAATGAGCAGTTCTTC
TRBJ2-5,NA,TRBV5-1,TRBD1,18,CASSLVWTGRLAGETQYF,TGCGCCAGCAGCTTGGTTTGGACAGGGAGGCTCGCGGGAGAGACCCAGTACTTC
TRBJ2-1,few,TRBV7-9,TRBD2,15,CASSQTSWVYNEQFF,TGTGCCAGCAGCCAGACTAGCTGGGTCTACAATGAGCAGTTCTTC
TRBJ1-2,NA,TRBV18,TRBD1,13,CASSPDRGYGYTF,TGTGCCAGCTCACCGGACAGGGGTTATGGCTACACCTTC
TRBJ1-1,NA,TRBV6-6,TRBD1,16,CASSPTRGQGGTEAFF,TGTGCCAGCAGTCCAACTCGGGGACAGGGAGGTACTGAAGCTTTCTTT
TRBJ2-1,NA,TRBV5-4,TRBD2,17,CASSPTSGGLSYNEQFF,TGTGCCAGCAGCCCCACTAGCGGGGGCCTCTCCTACAATGAGCAGTTCTTC
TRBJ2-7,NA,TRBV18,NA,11,CASSPGREQYF,TGTGCCAGCTCACCAGGGAGGGAGCAGTACTTC